These 19 T cell receptor beta chains share one sample of origin, sequenced in a study of T cell changes during pregnancy in multiple sclerosis. Here immunoSEQ multiplex PCR was the method, and the copy in TCRdb shows in-frame clones only, minus some. In the table there are approximately 97,000 clones, around 91% of which are singletons. The sample here was peripheral blood, taken after pregnancy. These receptor sequences come from a female donor in good health, enrolled as a control in a pregnancy study.

The CDR3 reads CASAPPGFEQYF. The CDR3 DNA reads as TGTGCCAGCGCCCCCCCAGGGTTCGAGCAGTACTTC. This chain connects TRBV28 to TRBJ2-7; tentative D call: TRBD1 (5 bases). CDR1 MDHEN and CDR2 SYDVKM come from the germline V gene. The CDR3 length is 12 residues. Trimming pared 8 bases from V and 6 bases from J, leaving 14 bases between.

The gene calls are TRBV12-5 and TRBJ2-7; 8 bases align to TRBD1. The V segment lost 6 bases and the J segment 3 bases; nucleotides outside the gene matches: 4. CDR1 is LGHNT, CDR2 FRNRAP, per germline. The CDR3 is 13 residues long. CDR3 sequence reads: CASGQGGRYEQYF. For the CDR3, the DNA is TGTGCTAGTGGACAGGGGGGCCGCTACGAGCAGTACTTC.

The chain has TRBV5-6 and TRBJ1-2, with D unclear. V was shortened by 5 bases and J by 5 bases, with 19 bases between the two germline ends. The CDR3 extends over 15 amino acids. Germline V CDR1 and CDR2: SGHDT, YYEEEE. CDR3 bases: TGTGCCAGCAGTTCTAGCTGGGCAGTAGGATATGGCTACACCTTC. Translating gives CASSSSWAVGYGYTF.

A note on this clone: The junction departs from germline at one end; a sequencing error may be responsible. The V call is TRBV14, the J call TRBJ1-2; 9 nucleotides agree with TRBD1. The V gene's germline CDR1 is SGHDN and CDR2 FVKESK. The CDR3 runs to 13 residues. CDR3 region: CASSQDQGTGRFF. As DNA, the CDR3 is TGTGCCAGCAGCCAAGATCAAGGGACAGGGCGCTTCTTC.

The chain recombines TRBV28 with TRBJ2-2; 7 nucleotides line up with TRBD1. With V trimmed by 4 bases and J by 4 bases, 6 bases remained unmatched. Germline CDR1 MDHEN, CDR2 SYDVKM. There are 15 residues in the CDR3. CDR3 nucleotide sequence: TGTGCCAGCAGTTCCTGGGACAGCATCACCGGGGAGCTGTTTTTT. Amino acids: CASSSWDSITGELFF.

This chain connects TRBV6-6 to TRBJ1-1; D unclear. Trimming took off 6 bases at V and 0 bases at J, with 11 bases between the two ends. CDR1 MNHNY and CDR2 SVGAGI come from the germline V gene (reference sequence). CDR3 size: 14 residues. CDR3 sequence reads: CASSPMGVNTEAFF. The CDR3 DNA reads TGTGCCAGCAGCCCCATGGGCGTGAACACTGAAGCTTTCTTT.

The chain carries TRBV9 and TRBJ2-1; TRBD2 matches 9 bases. The junction had 5 bases not matched to a gene; V was cut back by 3 bases and J by 10 bases. CDR1 is SGDLS, CDR2 YYNGEE, per germline. This CDR3 region has 13 residues. CDR3 sequence: CASSESSGTEQFF. CDR3 coding DNA: TGTGCCAGCAGCGAATCTAGCGGGACCGAGCAGTTCTTC.

V gene TRBV6-5 combines with J gene TRBJ1-6; D gene unclear. In germline, CDR1 is MNHEY, CDR2 SVGAGI. The germline V and J ends were trimmed by 3 bases and 7 bases, with 13 bases remaining between them. The CDR3 totals 15 residues. The CDR3 DNA is TGTGCCAGCAGTTATGGGCTCCGGTCGAATTCACCCCTCCACTTT. This gives the protein CASSYGLRSNSPLHF.

This chain joins TRBV7-9 and TRBJ1-1, with D uncertain. Germline CDR1 SEHNR, CDR2 FQNEAQ (reference sequence). V was cut by 8 bases and J by 0 bases, with 4 bases left in between. The CDR3 runs 11 residues. For the CDR3, the DNA is TGTGCCAGCCGTCTGAACACTGAAGCTTTCTTT. Its protein product is CASRLNTEAFF.

This chain joins TRBV28 and TRBJ2-3; 11 bases are a match to TRBD2. V lost 3 bases, J lost 6 bases, and 8 bases stayed unmatched. CDR1 is MDHEN, CDR2 SYDVKM, per germline. There are 16 residues in the CDR3. The CDR3 sequence: CASSLGSGGAGDTQYF. As DNA, the CDR3 is TGTGCCAGCAGTTTGGGTAGCGGGGGGGCTGGGGATACGCAGTATTTT.

The chain carries TRBV29-1 and TRBJ2-3, with D possibly being TRBD2 (7 bases). The CDR3 is 13 amino acids. The ends were cut back, 3 bases at V and 6 bases at J, with 13 bases in the middle. Germline values: CDR1 SQVTM, CDR2 ANQGSEA. The CDR3 DNA follows: TGCAGCGTTGAGGCGGGGGCCTCCGATACGCAGTATTTT. Amino acids: CSVEAGASDTQYF.

The chain has TRBV16 and TRBJ1-5; TRBD1 agrees at 7 bases. The V segment lost 3 bases and the J segment 6 bases; nucleotides outside the gene matches: 5. There are 14 residues in the CDR3. CDR1 is KGHSY and CDR2 is FQNENV in the germline V gene. The CDR3 DNA is TGTGCCAGCAGCCATCAGGCAGGGGGTCAGCCCCAGCATTTT. Residues: CASSHQAGGQPQHF.

This rearrangement joins TRBV2 to TRBJ2-5, with 10 nucleotides matching TRBD2. CDR1 and CDR2 (germline): SNHLY, FYNNEI. CDR3 length: 13 amino acids. The ends lost 8 bases at V and 4 bases at J; junction bases unmatched: 4. CDR3 amino acids: CASGLAERETQYF. As DNA, the CDR3 is TGTGCCAGCGGACTAGCGGAAAGAGAGACCCAGTACTTC.

The gene calls are TRBV19 and TRBJ1-1, with 7 bases identical to TRBD1. This CDR3 is built from 13 residues. Looked up from germline, CDR1 is LNHDA and CDR2 is SQIVND (reference sequence). V dropped 5 bases and J dropped 4; count of bases not matched to a gene: 4. CDR3 loop: CASSPQGGTEAFF. Written as DNA, the CDR3 is TGTGCCAGTAGTCCCCAGGGGGGCACTGAAGCTTTCTTT.

The genes are TRBV18 and TRBJ1-1, with D possibly TRBD1 on 5 matching bases. The ends were cut back, 5 bases at V and 8 bases at J, with 15 bases in the middle. This CDR3 comprises 13 residues. The germline CDR1 and CDR2 sequences are KGHSH and LQKENI. CDR3 in DNA: TGTGCCAGCTCAGCGATGTCCAGGACAGAAGCTTTCTTT. It is translated as CASSAMSRTEAFF.

The chain carries TRBV4-1 and TRBJ1-1, with D possibly matching TRBD1 (5 bases). CDR3 length: 14 residues. Germline loops: CDR1 MGHRA, CDR2 YSYEKL. Trimming took off 6 bases at V and 0 bases at J, with 11 bases between the two ends. The DNA of the CDR3 is TGCGCCAGCAGATCGGACACCCTGAACACTGAAGCTTTCTTT. This sequence encodes CASRSDTLNTEAFF.

This chain's CDR3 is CASGQGTYEQYF. The CDR3 coding sequence is TGTGCCAGCGGGCAGGGGACCTACGAGCAGTACTTC. This chain joins TRBV7-6 and TRBJ2-7; maybe TRBD1 (6 bases). The CDR3 has 12 residues. V was shortened by 8 bases and J by 2 bases, with 10 bases between the two germline ends. Germline V gene sequence: CDR1 SGHVS, CDR2 FNYEAQ.

The CDR3 nucleotides read TGTGCCTGTAAGGAAAGAGGACAAGCTAACTATGGCTACACCTTC. Translating gives CACKERGQANYGYTF. This chain links TRBV30 with TRBJ1-2; D perhaps matches TRBD1 (5 bases). Trimming took 6 bases from V and 0 from J, leaving 17 bases between them. Looked up from germline, CDR1 is GTSNPN and CDR2 is SVGIG (reference sequence). CDR3 length equals 15 residues.

V usage is TRBV30 and J usage is TRBJ2-5; 12 nucleotides agree with TRBD2. Germline V CDR1 and CDR2: GTSNPN, SVGIG (reference sequence). The trim removed 1 base at V and 9 bases at J, leaving 9 bases unmatched. The CDR3 spans 15 residues. The DNA of the CDR3 is TGTGCCTGGAGTGGTCTAGCGGGGGGGCCTAAGGCCCAGTACTTC. This codes for CAWSGLAGGPKAQYF.